The rows below give T cell receptor beta chains drawn from one sample of a study of blood T cell repertoires in COVID-19. Generated by immunoSEQ multiplex PCR, the TCRdb table keeps only in-frame clones and is missing some. This sample has roughly 250,000 clones, with about 90% found just once. The sequenced material came from peripheral blood. The receptors were gathered from a woman aged 40-49 years with acute or convalescent COVID-19. The CDR3 runs from the conserved cysteine through the conserved F or W. A D gene is named only where the DNA matches it firmly. Size tells how often a clone was seen (once, few, many) or the class of an expanded clone, and some rows leave it out.

TRBJ2-5 TRBV7-6 - TRBD1 CASSPLRQGVGETQYF TGTGCCAGCAGCCCACTGCGACAGGGGGTGGGAGAGACCCAGTACTTC
TRBJ2-1 TRBV6-2/TRBV6-3 - - CASSYPLGPFF TGTGCCAGCAGTTACCCTTTGGGCCCGTTCTTC
TRBJ2-2 TRBV3-1/TRBV3-2 - TRBD2 CPSSQGRGGRGGCTGELFF TGTCCCAGCAGCCAAGGACGGGGTGGGCGGGGGGGCTGCACCGGGGAGCTGTTTTTT
TRBJ1-2 TRBV29-1 - - CSVEGFGRNYGYTF TGCAGCGTTGAAGGATTTGGCAGGAACTATGGCTACACCTTC
TRBJ1-6 TRBV6-6 - TRBD1 CASSYRDRGDPLHF TGTGCCAGCAGTTACAGGGACAGGGGGGACCCCCTCCACTTT
TRBJ1-1 TRBV6-5 once - CASSYAGAGDTEAFF TGTGCCAGCAGTTACGCGGGAGCCGGGGACACTGAAGCTTTCTTT
TRBJ1-1 TRBV10-3 - TRBD1 CAIRTGGTEAFF TGTGCCATCAGGACAGGGGGCACTGAAGCTTTCTTT
TRBJ1-3 TRBV3-1/TRBV3-2 - - CASSQAARNWANTIYF TGTGCCAGCAGCCAAGCGGCCAGGAATTGGGCAAACACCATATATTTT
TRBJ1-1 TRBV14 - - CASSQDRRSEAFF TGTGCCAGCAGCCAAGATCGAAGGAGTGAAGCTTTCTTT
TRBJ1-1 TRBV19 - - CASGFTEAFF TGTGCCAGTGGCTTTACTGAAGCTTTCTTT
TRBJ1-1 TRBV29-1 - - CAVLGGETGENTEAFF TGCGCTGTCTTGGGGGGGGAGACAGGAGAGAACACTGAAGCTTTCTTT
TRBJ1-1 TRBV6-5 - - CASRPNTGGTEAFF TGTGCCAGCAGACCCAACACGGGGGGCACTGAAGCTTTCTTT
TRBJ2-1 TRBV6-1 - TRBD1 CASSEGGTVYNEQFF TGTGCCAGCAGTGAAGGGGGGACAGTTTACAATGAGCAGTTCTTC
TRBJ1-2 TRBV6-5 - TRBD1 CARRQGMGGYTF TGTGCCCGAAGACAGGGAATGGGTGGCTACACCTTC
TRBJ1-2 TRBV5-4 once TRBD1 CASSLGGTGGGLYGYTF TGTGCCAGCAGCTTGGGGGGGACAGGGGGAGGATTATATGGCTACACCTTC
TRBJ1-5 TRBV6-5 - TRBD1 CASRTGGFWQPQHF TGTGCCTCTAGGACAGGGGGCTTCTGGCAGCCCCAGCATTTT
TRBJ1-3 TRBV18 - - CASSAGVSGNTIYF TGTGCCAGCTCGGCCGGGGTATCTGGAAACACCATATATTTT
TRBJ1-1 TRBV7-9 - - CASIPSRANTEAFF TGTGCCAGCATCCCGAGCAGGGCAAACACTGAAGCTTTCTTT
TRBJ1-2 TRBV5-4 - TRBD1 CASSLPGTGGHYGYTF TGTGCCAGCAGCTTGCCGGGGACAGGGGGGCACTATGGCTACACCTTC
TRBJ1-3 TRBV5-1 - - CASSLVGSSGNTIYF TGCGCCAGCAGCTTGGTTGGGAGCTCTGGAAACACCATATATTTT
TRBJ2-1 TRBV7-3 - TRBD2 CASSLRASGSYNEQFF TGTGCCAGCAGCTTAAGGGCTAGCGGGTCCTACAATGAGCAGTTCTTC
TRBJ1-2 TRBV7-9 - - CASSSGEEVYYGYTF TGTGCCAGCAGCTCCGGGGAGGAAGTTTACTATGGCTACACCTTC
TRBJ2-3 TRBV7-9 - - CASSPTSSTDTQYF TGTGCCAGCAGCCCAACTAGCAGCACAGATACGCAGTATTTT
TRBJ1-1 TRBV3-1/TRBV3-2 - - CASSQDTGNTEAFF TGTGCCAGCAGCCAAGATACAGGGAACACTGAAGCTTTCTTT
TRBJ2-5 TRBV28 - - CASTPGGSQGGAQYF TGTGCCAGCACTCCGGGGGGCTCCCAGGGAGGTGCCCAGTACTTC
TRBJ1-1 TRBV6-2/TRBV6-3 - - CASSRGGDTEAFF TGTGCCAGCAGCCGGGGGGGCGACACTGAAGCTTTCTTT
TRBJ1-1 TRBV30 - - CAWMDRYTEAFF TGTGCCTGGATGGACAGATACACTGAAGCTTTCTTT
TRBJ2-3 TRBV4-1 once TRBD2 CASASGGTDTQYF TGCGCCAGCGCGAGCGGGGGCACAGATACGCAGTATTTT
TRBJ2-2 TRBV20-1 - TRBD1 CSASRGLLGTGELFF TGCAGTGCTAGTAGGGGGCTTTTGGGCACCGGGGAGCTGTTTTTT
TRBJ2-3 TRBV10-3 once TRBD2 CAITSGGVTDTQYF TGTGCCATCACCTCGGGGGGGGTCACAGATACGCAGTATTTT
TRBJ1-1 TRBV6-1 - - CASSEQGNTEAFF TGTGCCAGCAGTGAACAGGGGAACACTGAAGCTTTCTTT
TRBJ1-5 TRBV4-1 - - CASSRFRVPNQPQHF TGCGCCAGCAGCCGTTTTCGGGTCCCCAATCAGCCCCAGCATTTT
TRBJ2-1 TRBV2 - TRBD2 CASGTSGVDSYNEQFF TGTGCCAGCGGGACTAGCGGGGTAGATTCCTACAATGAGCAGTTCTTC
TRBJ2-1 TRBV14 - TRBD2 CASSYSGVEQFF TGTGCCAGCAGCTATAGCGGGGTTGAGCAGTTCTTC
TRBJ1-2 TRBV4-2 - TRBD1 CASSQERGTVLNYGYTF TGTGCCAGCAGCCAAGAGCGAGGGACAGTTCTTAACTATGGCTACACCTTC
TRBJ2-3 TRBV18 - TRBD2 CASSSYTSGGTDTQYF TGTGCCAGCTCATCGTACACTAGCGGGGGAACAGATACGCAGTATTTT
TRBJ1-1 TRBV28 - - CASSLIGQGNTEAFF TGTGCCAGCAGTTTAATCGGCCAGGGGAACACTGAAGCTTTCTTT
TRBJ2-5 TRBV30 - - CAWSVSPKQETQYF TGTGCCTGGAGTGTTAGCCCGAAGCAAGAGACCCAGTACTTC
TRBJ2-5 TRBV30 - - CAWSRSPSRGDF TGTGCCTGGAGTAGGAGCCCTAGTAGGGGTGACTTC
TRBJ1-2 TRBV11-2 once TRBD1 CASSFLRQGRNGYTF TGTGCCAGCAGCTTCCTTAGACAGGGGAGGAATGGCTACACCTTC
TRBJ1-2 TRBV30 - - CACTGQTYGYTF TGTGCCTGTACTGGACAGACCTATGGCTACACCTTC
TRBJ2-2 TRBV10-3 - TRBD2 CAISEGRAGGPAGELFF TGTGCCATCAGTGAAGGTAGAGCGGGGGGGCCCGCAGGGGAGCTGTTTTTT
TRBJ1-1 TRBV5-3 - TRBD1 CARSPSHGVDRDTEAFF TGTGCCAGAAGCCCGTCTCATGGGGTCGACAGGGACACTGAAGCTTTCTTT
TRBJ2-2 TRBV5-8 - - CASSPRVDTGELFF TGTGCCAGCAGCCCCAGGGTGGACACCGGGGAGCTGTTTTTT
TRBJ2-1 TRBV9 - TRBD1 CASSVENRGLNEQFF TGTGCCAGCAGCGTAGAGAACAGGGGTCTAAATGAGCAGTTCTTC
TRBJ2-2 TRBV7-2 - TRBD2 CAGAGGPTGELFF TGTGCCGGAGCGGGGGGCCCCACCGGGGAGCTGTTTTTT
TRBJ1-6 TRBV3-1/TRBV3-2 once - CASSQGQGNSPLHF TGTGCCAGCAGCCAAGGTCAGGGTAATTCACCCCTCCACTTT
TRBJ1-3 TRBV30 - - CAWRRGLGNTIYF TGTGCCTGGAGGAGGGGACTCGGAAACACCATATATTTT
TRBJ2-1 TRBV6-1 once - CASSETQGYNEQFF TGTGCCAGCAGTGAAACACAGGGTTACAATGAGCAGTTCTTC